This T cell receptor beta chain was observed in a study of T cell repertoires in MIS-A myocarditis. Repertoires were generated with immunoSEQ multiplex PCR, while TCRdb's copy carries only in-frame clones and drops some. In the table there are fewer than 11,000 clones, around nine tenths of which are singletons. V lost 3 bases to trimming and J lost 0 bases, with 16 bases between them. CDR3 size: 17 residues. Germline assignment: CDR1 SGHRS and CDR2 YFSETQ. The TCR originated in a man in his late teens or twenties with fulminant myocarditis from multisystem inflammatory syndrome in adults (MIS-A) after COVID-19. The genes are TRBV5-1 and TRBJ2-1; tentatively, D is TRBD2 (6 bases). Sequenced: thoracic lymph node tissue obtained at autopsy. CDR3 DNA sequence: TGCGCCAGCAGCTCCCCCGGGGGATTACTCTCCTACAATGAGCAGTTCTTC. Protein: CASSSPGGLLSYNEQFF.